Following are 20 T cell receptor beta chains from one sample sequenced in a study of patients and donors after allogeneic stem cell transplantation. Via MiXCR, TCRdb re-called the RT-PCR reads, giving one row per CDR3 protein. Of fewer than 250,000 distinct CDR3 sequences in the sample, 11% to 15% were seen once. Input material: blood, either unsorted or a sorted T cell fraction (not recorded which). The receptors here all came from a human donor who was either an allogeneic HSCT recipient or a stem cell or donor lymphocyte infusion donor (not recorded which). It is not recorded whose cells these are; they may come from a transplant donor.

This clonotype was picked up a small number of times. This sequence joins TRBV29-1 and TRBJ1-1; D gene uncertain. This CDR3 has 10 amino acids. V was cut by 4 bases and J by 3 bases, with 3 bases left in between. Germline loops: CDR1 SQVTM, CDR2 ANQGSEA. The CDR3 DNA sequence: TGCAGCGTTGCGGACACTGAAGCTTTCTTT. This translates into CSVADTEAFF.

The J gene is TRBJ2-2, the V gene TRBV29-1; TRBD1 is a possible D gene (5 bases). The CDR3 contains 15 residues. Deletions cut 2 bases from V and 6 bases from J, with 16 bases between. Germline V gene lookup returns CDR1 SQVTM and CDR2 ANQGSEA. CDR3 protein: CSVESSTGPAGELFF. The CDR3 DNA follows: TGCAGCGTTGAAAGTAGTACAGGCCCGGCCGGGGAGCTGTTTTTT.

This clonotype was recorded at least ten times. This chain links TRBV18 with TRBJ2-2; TRBD1 matches 9 bases. The ends lost 0 bases at V and 4 bases at J; junction bases unmatched: 6. Germline lookup yields CDR1 KGHSH and CDR2 LQKENI. CDR3 length: 17 residues. The CDR3 reads CASSPPIGTGTTGELFF. The CDR3 nucleotides are TGTGCCAGCTCACCACCGATCGGGACAGGGACCACCGGGGAGCTGTTTTTT. Full variable domain (missing parts from reference TRBV18 and TRBJ2-2): NAGVMQNPRHLVRRRGQEARLRCSPMKGHSHVYWYRQLPEEGLKFMVYLQKENIIDESGMPKERFSAEFPKEGPSILRIQQVVRGDSAAYFCASSPPIGTGTTGELFFGEGSRLTVL.

This clonotype showed up many times. This sequence joins TRBV12-3 or TRBV12-4 and TRBJ2-7, with 12 bases aligning to TRBD2. The CDR3 extends over 16 amino acids. Germline trimming cut 5 bases from V and 7 bases from J; bases unmatched to any gene: 12. The CDR3 is CASSKRTSGTGLEQYF. In nucleotides, the CDR3 is TGTGCCAGCAGTAAGAGGACTAGCGGGACAGGGTTGGAGCAGTACTTC.

There are many counts of this clonotype. The gene calls are TRBV6-2 or TRBV6-3 and TRBJ2-7; D is possibly TRBD1 (5 bases). Trimming removed 10 bases from V and 4 bases from J, with 20 bases in between. Looked up from germline, CDR1 is MNHEY and CDR2 is SVGEGT. The CDR3 sequence is 14 residues long. CDR3: CATTRPLDTYEQYF. The CDR3 nucleotides read TGTGCCACCACCCGACCCCTGGACACGTACGAGCAGTACTTC.

Comment on this clonotype: Because the CDR3's place on the DNA is in doubt, the DNA is left out and the CDR3 is given as listed by TCRdb. The V call is TRBV7-3, the J call TRBJ2-7; no DNA check was done on the table's D call, TRBD1. Counting both end residues, the CDR3 totals 15 amino acids. Germline CDR1 reads SGHTA; CDR2 reads FQGTGA. Here the CDR3 reads CASSLTFAGGNLLYF.

This clonotype was counted a few times. This chain connects TRBV20-1 to TRBJ1-2; D not certain. Germline V gives CDR1 DFQATT, CDR2 SNEGSKA (reference sequence). CDR3 size: 13 residues. V was pared by 2 bases and J by 2 bases, with 9 bases between. For the CDR3, the DNA is TGCAGTGCTAGAACAGACGGGAACTATGGCTACACCTTC. Its translation: CSARTDGNYGYTF.

This clonotype came up many times. This chain uses TRBV7-9 with TRBJ1-1; D is unclear. CDR3 length: 15 amino acids. Deletions cut 2 bases from V and 3 bases from J, with 13 bases between. The germline V gene encodes CDR1 SEHNR and CDR2 FQNEAQ (reference sequence). The CDR3 sequence is CASSLRSGADTEAFF. The CDR3 bases are TGTGCCAGCAGCTTACGGTCAGGAGCGGACACTGAAGCTTTCTTT.

This clonotype was counted at least ten times. The V call is TRBV5-1, the J call TRBJ2-1, with 8 bases matching TRBD1. Germline CDR1 SGHRS, CDR2 YFSETQ. CDR3 length equals 14 residues. The junction had 10 bases not matched to a gene; V was cut back by 6 bases and J by 8 bases. The CDR3 sequence is CASNPGQVVDEQFF. DNA of the CDR3: TGCGCCAGCAACCCGGGACAGGTTGTTGATGAGCAGTTCTTC.

This CDR3 reads CASSQEGGAFF. In DNA, the CDR3 is TGTGCCAGCAGCCAAGAGGGGGGAGCTTTCTTT. V usage is TRBV3-1 and J usage is TRBJ1-1; the D gene is possibly TRBD1 (5 bases). Per germline, CDR1 LGHDT and CDR2 YNNKEL (reference sequence). This CDR3 contains 11 residues. Trimming pared 0 bases from V and 10 bases from J, leaving 6 bases between. Complete variable domain (other parts from reference TRBV3-1 and TRBJ1-1): DTAVSQTPKYLVTQMGNDKSIKCEQNLGHDTMYWYKQDSKKFLKIMFSYNNKELIINETVPNRFSPKSPDKAHLNLHINSLELGDSAVYFCASSQEGGAFFGQGTRLTVV.

This clonotype has a handful of counts. The chain uses TRBV7-2 and TRBJ1-1, with D perhaps matching TRBD1 (6 bases). Trimming stripped 5 bases from V and 2 bases from J, with 15 bases between. Germline lookup yields CDR1 SGHTA and CDR2 FQGNSA. The CDR3 runs 15 residues. The CDR3 DNA follows: TGTGCCAGCAGCGTAACCGGGACATTCAACACTGAAGCTTTCTTT. Translating it yields CASSVTGTFNTEAFF.

V is TRBV6-1 and J is TRBJ2-2; D is perhaps TRBD1 (6 bases). Germline values: CDR1 MNHNS, CDR2 SASEGT. The V and J ends lost 6 bases and 6 bases respectively, with 14 bases between them. The CDR3 is 14 amino acids. For the CDR3, the DNA is TGTGCCAGCAGGATGGCTACAGGGTCCGGGGAGCTGTTTTTT. It encodes CASRMATGSGELFF.

In DNA form, the CDR3 reads TGTGCCAGCAGCTCGTTAGGGACAGGGAACACAGATACGCAGTATTTT. Protein sequence: CASSSLGTGNTDTQYF. The J gene is TRBJ2-3, the V gene TRBV5-6, with 9 bases fitting TRBD1. Losses at the gene ends were 3 bases for V and 2 bases for J; bases not matched to a gene: 7. The CDR3 length is 16 residues. Germline CDR1 is SGHDT and CDR2 is YYEEEE.

This clonotype came up many times. The chain employs TRBV12-3 or TRBV12-4 and TRBJ2-1; 7 positions match TRBD1. The trim removed 1 base at V and 8 bases at J, leaving 8 bases unmatched. The CDR3 loop spans 15 amino acids. CDR3 loop: CASSLGQGIGYEQFF. DNA for the CDR3: TGTGCCAGCAGTTTAGGACAGGGAATTGGCTATGAGCAGTTCTTC.

The sample holds a few counts of this clonotype. This chain connects TRBV3-1 to TRBJ2-7; a possible D gene is TRBD1 (6 bases). Between the trimmed V and J ends, which lost 10 bases and 3 bases, there was a span of 16 bases. Germline values: CDR1 LGHDT, CDR2 YNNKEL (reference sequence). The CDR3 length is 13 residues. The CDR3 DNA sequence: TGTGCCACCACCCCGGGACACCACTACGAGCAGTACTTC. Translation gives CATTPGHHYEQYF.

The V and J genes are TRBV20-1 and TRBJ2-3; D might be TRBD2 (5 bases). V lost 5 bases to trimming and J lost 7 bases, with 10 bases between them. This CDR3 spans 11 amino acids. The germline V gene has CDR1 DFQATT and CDR2 SNEGSKA (reference sequence). CDR3 residues: CSAPGGHTQYF. In DNA, the CDR3 is TGCAGTGCTCCGGGCGGGCATACGCAGTATTTT.

The chain recombines TRBV28 with TRBJ2-7, with 9 bases aligning to TRBD1. This CDR3 is 15 amino acids long. The junction had 11 bases not matched to a gene; V was cut back by 4 bases and J by 7 bases. Germline V gives CDR1 MDHEN, CDR2 SYDVKM. The CDR3, as DNA: TGTGCCAGCAGTTCGTCCGGGACAGGGCTAGGGGAGCAGTACTTC. This sequence encodes CASSSSGTGLGEQYF.

This clonotype was seen a few times. The rearrangement links TRBV7-2 to TRBJ1-2, with D uncertain. Germline CDR1 is SGHTA and CDR2 is FQGNSA. The CDR3 is 15 residues long. Trimming took 1 base from V and 4 from J, leaving 13 bases between them. For the CDR3, the DNA is TGTGCCAGCAGCTTAGATTTGGACTCCTCCTATGGCTACACCTTC. Amino acid sequence: CASSLDLDSSYGYTF.

The genes are TRBV29-1 and TRBJ1-2; D might be TRBD1 (5 bases). The CDR3 loop spans 14 amino acids. Trimming stripped 4 bases from V and 1 base from J, with 13 bases between. Germline V gene lookup returns CDR1 SQVTM and CDR2 ANQGSEA. CDR3 DNA: TGCAGCGTTGTTCGGGGCGCGGGTAACTATGGCTACACCTTC. It translates to CSVVRGAGNYGYTF. Drawing the rest from reference TRBV29-1 and TRBJ1-2, the complete variable domain is SAVISQKPSRDICQRGTSLTIQCQVDSQVTMMFWYRQQPGQSLTLIATANQGSEATYESGFVIDKFPISRPNLTFSTLTVSNMSPEDSSIYLCSVVRGAGNYGYTFGSGTRLTVV.

The genes are TRBV6-1 and TRBJ2-7; 7 bases line up with TRBD2. V lost 8 bases to trimming and J lost 3 bases; unmatched junction nucleotides: 7. Per the germline V gene, CDR1 is MNHNS and CDR2 is SASEGT. The CDR3 is 13 amino acids. In DNA form, the CDR3 reads TGTGCCAGCTGCGGGAGAGGAAACTACGAGCAGTACTTC. Translation gives CASCGRGNYEQYF.